These 27 T cell receptor beta chains were all obtained from the same sample, sequenced in a study of identical twins. Each CDR3 protein is one row after TCRdb ran MiXCR on the 5' RACE reads. The sample contains 750,000 to 950,000 distinct CDR3 sequences, 12% of which appear only once. Separately, the same data were catalogued under a study of yellow fever vaccine responses in identical twins.

Sequencing was performed on PBMCs. The receptors stem from a woman between 18 and 30 years old in good health.

V gene TRBV5-1 combines with J gene TRBJ2-5; tentatively, D is TRBD1 (6 bases). Trimming left V 3 bases short and J 5 bases short, with 20 bases between. Germline-derived CDR1 and CDR2 are SGHRS and YFSETQ. There are 16 residues in the CDR3. The CDR3 loop reads CASSSPGDEVEETQYF. The CDR3 nucleotides read TGCGCCAGCAGCTCACCAGGGGACGAGGTTGAGGAGACCCAGTACTTC.

This chain joins TRBV29-1 and TRBJ2-5, with D maybe TRBD1 (6 bases). CDR3 length: 11 residues. Deletions cut 7 bases from V and 5 bases from J, with 11 bases between. The V gene's germline CDR1 is SQVTM and CDR2 ANQGSEA. CDR3 nucleotide sequence: TGCAGCGGCGGACAGTTGGAGACCCAGTACTTC. It encodes CSGGQLETQYF.

J is TRBJ2-3 and V is TRBV2; TRBD2 matches at 8 bases. The CDR3 is 15 amino acids. The germline V gene encodes CDR1 SNHLY and CDR2 FYNNEI. V was clipped by 7 bases and J by 2 bases; unmatched bases: 8. The CDR3 sequence is CASTGTSGNTDTQYF. The CDR3 nucleotides are TGTGCCAGCACCGGGACTAGTGGAAACACAGATACGCAGTATTTT.

The rearrangement links TRBV20-1 to TRBJ1-6; maybe TRBD1 (5 bases). This CDR3 spans 12 amino acids. Germline V gives CDR1 DFQATT, CDR2 SNEGSKA (reference sequence). V was cut by 5 bases and J by 4 bases, with 6 bases left in between. This CDR3 reads CSAGGYNSPLHF. The CDR3 DNA reads TGCAGTGCTGGGGGTTATAATTCACCCCTCCACTTT.

This chain connects TRBV27 to TRBJ1-1, with TRBD1 identical over 11 bases. V shed 5 bases and J 4 bases; nucleotides not matched to a gene: 6. CDR1 and CDR2 (germline): MNHEY, SMNVEV (reference sequence). The CDR3 totals 15 residues. The DNA of the CDR3 is TGTGCCAGCAGTCCGAGGGACAGGGGGTTCACTGAAGCTTTCTTT. It encodes CASSPRDRGFTEAFF.

The V gene is TRBV7-9, the J gene TRBJ2-7, with 8 bases identical to TRBD1. From germline, CDR1 is SEHNR and CDR2 FQNEAQ (reference sequence). The CDR3 contains 14 residues. J was trimmed by 4 bases and V by 1 base; bases with no gene match: 3. In nucleotides, the CDR3 is TGTGCCAGCAGCTTAGGGACAGGGCTGTACGAGCAGTACTTC. Its protein is CASSLGTGLYEQYF.

This clonotype was picked up many times. The gene calls are TRBV12-3 or TRBV12-4 and TRBJ2-1; 12 bases match TRBD2. J lost 7 bases, V lost 3 bases, and 1 base had no gene match. The CDR3 spans 14 residues. DNA of the CDR3: TGTGCCAGCAGTTTGACTAGCGGGAGTAATGAGCAGTTCTTC. Translating it yields CASSLTSGSNEQFF.

The gene calls are TRBV5-6 and TRBJ1-2; D not certain. This CDR3 is built from 12 residues. Germline CDR1 is SGHDT and CDR2 is YYEEEE. The V and J ends lost 2 bases and 10 bases respectively, with 12 bases between them. In nucleotides, the CDR3 is TGTGCCAGCAGCTTCGAGACCGTGGCCTACACCTTC. Amino acids: CASSFETVAYTF.

The chain carries TRBV24-1 and TRBJ2-3; D remains unclear. V lost 1 base to trimming and J lost 0 bases, with 10 bases between them. Germline CDR1 and CDR2: KGHDR and SFDVKD. This CDR3 is 16 amino acids long. The CDR3 protein is CATSDFGQTSTDTQYF. The CDR3 DNA follows: TGTGCCACCAGTGATTTTGGTCAGACTAGCACAGATACGCAGTATTTT.

This clonotype was seen a few times. The rearrangement uses TRBV10-3 and TRBJ2-1; D not resolved. CDR1 is ENHRY, CDR2 SYGVKD, per germline. Between the trimmed V and J ends, which lost 0 bases and 7 bases, there was a span of 4 bases. The CDR3 has 12 residues. DNA for the CDR3: TGTGCCATCAGTGAGTCGAGGAATGAGCAGTTCTTC. Its translation: CAISESRNEQFF.

There are many counts of this clonotype. The chain recombines TRBV12-3 or TRBV12-4 with TRBJ2-5; D gene uncertain. Trimming removed 3 bases from V and 5 bases from J, with 7 bases in between. The length of the CDR3 is 12 residues. The CDR3 is CASSFSLETQYF. In nucleotides, the CDR3 is TGTGCCAGCAGTTTTAGCTTGGAGACCCAGTACTTC.

The chain carries TRBV5-6 and TRBJ2-7; 10 positions match TRBD2. The germline V gene encodes CDR1 SGHDT and CDR2 YYEEEE. The CDR3 totals 16 residues. The trim removed 4 bases at V and 6 bases at J, leaving 13 bases unmatched. The CDR3 sequence: CASSTPSGREGFEQYF. CDR3 bases: TGTGCCAGCAGCACGCCTAGCGGGAGAGAAGGCTTCGAGCAGTACTTC.

This clonotype was counted many times. This chain connects TRBV10-3 to TRBJ2-7, with 7 bases matching TRBD2. CDR3 length: 12 residues. The V segment lost 8 bases and the J segment 3 bases; nucleotides outside the gene matches: 4. Germline V gene data show CDR1 as ENHRY and CDR2 as SYGVKD. CDR3 region: CAISTGGYEQYV. CDR3 sequence (DNA): TGTGCCATCTCTACGGGAGGCTACGAGCAGTACGTC.

The J gene is TRBJ1-1, the V gene TRBV20-1; weak D call: TRBD1 (5 bases). Looked up from germline, CDR1 is DFQATT and CDR2 is SNEGSKA (reference sequence). The V gene lost 4 bases and the J gene lost 4 bases, with 19 bases spanning the gap. CDR3 size: 15 residues. The CDR3 region has the DNA TGCAGTGCTACCGGGCGGGGGGTAGAGAGCACTGAAGCTTTCTTT. Its translation is CSATGRGVESTEAFF.

This clonotype was recorded at least ten times. The chain employs TRBV10-3 and TRBJ2-1, with TRBD2 matching over 10 bases. The CDR3 is made up of 14 amino acids. Unmatched junction bases numbered 3, after V lost 2 bases and J lost 8 bases. From germline, CDR1 is ENHRY and CDR2 SYGVKD. In nucleotides, the CDR3 is TGTGCCATCAGTGAGAAAGCGGGGGGGCATGAGCAGTTCTTC. It is translated as CAISEKAGGHEQFF.

This clonotype was counted many times. This sequence joins TRBV28 and TRBJ2-7, with 9 bases identical to TRBD2. V lost 3 bases, J lost 4 bases, and 4 bases stayed unmatched. From germline, CDR1 is MDHEN and CDR2 SYDVKM. There are 14 residues in the CDR3. The CDR3 here is CASSLVREGYEQYF. As DNA, the CDR3 is TGTGCCAGCAGTTTGGTGCGGGAGGGGTACGAGCAGTACTTC.

This clonotype was detected only a few times. The chain links TRBV11-3 to TRBJ2-7; the D is unclear. Germline V gene sequence: CDR1 SGHNT, CDR2 YENEEA. The CDR3 length is 13 residues. The V gene lost 7 bases and the J gene lost 7 bases, with 17 bases spanning the gap. In DNA form, the CDR3 reads TGTGCCAGCATCCGGAGCCCTCTCAGAGAGCAGTACTTC. This sequence encodes CASIRSPLREQYF. The variable domain in full, with the rest retrieved from reference TRBV11-3 and TRBJ2-7, is EAGVVQSPRYKIIEKKQPVAFWCNPISGHNTLYWYLQNLGQGPELLIRYENEEAVDDSQLPKDRFSAERLKGVDSTLKIQPAELGDSAVYLCASIRSPLREQYFGPGTRLTVT.

This chain links TRBV5-1 with TRBJ2-5, with 13 nucleotides matching TRBD2. The CDR3 spans 15 residues. The V and J ends lost 4 bases and 3 bases, in that order; junction bases with no gene match: 3. Germline V CDR1 and CDR2: SGHRS, YFSETQ. The CDR3 sequence is CASSTTSGREETQYF. In nucleotides, the CDR3 is TGCGCCAGCAGCACCACTAGCGGGAGGGAAGAGACCCAGTACTTC.

This clonotype was seen ten or more times. The chain couples TRBV24-1 to TRBJ2-3; D is ambiguous. Trimming stripped 6 bases from V and 2 bases from J, with 11 bases between. CDR1 KGHDR and CDR2 SFDVKD come from the germline V gene. The CDR3 has 14 residues. The CDR3 here is CATSFRGPTDTQYF. In DNA, the CDR3 is TGTGCCACCAGTTTTCGCGGACCCACAGATACGCAGTATTTT.

This clonotype was seen a handful of times. The rearrangement joins TRBV12-3 or TRBV12-4 to TRBJ1-1, with D possibly TRBD1 on 5 matching bases. V lost 8 bases and J 5 bases, leaving 12 bases between the germline ends. The CDR3 loop spans 12 amino acids. The CDR3 sequence: CASVKRGTEAFF. CDR3 nucleotides: TGTGCCAGCGTAAAGAGGGGTACTGAAGCTTTCTTT.

This clonotype was counted ten times or more. This rearrangement joins TRBV7-9 to TRBJ1-1, with D possibly matching TRBD1 (5 bases). This CDR3 has 11 residues. V was pared by 8 bases and J by 5 bases, with 9 bases between. The germline gives CDR1 SEHNR, CDR2 FQNEAQ (reference sequence). CDR3 sequence reads: CASYGGTEAFF. CDR3 coding DNA: TGTGCCAGCTACGGGGGAACTGAAGCTTTCTTT.

The chain employs TRBV3-1 and TRBJ1-4, with D hard to call. Trimming left V 4 bases short and J 8 bases short, with 11 bases between. CDR3 size: 13 residues. The V gene's germline CDR1 is LGHDT and CDR2 YNNKEL (reference sequence). CDR3 DNA: TGTGCCAGCAGCCTAACTGGACGAGAAAAACTGTTTTTT. Translating gives CASSLTGREKLFF. Filled out from reference TRBV3-1 and TRBJ1-4, the complete variable domain reads DTAVSQTPKYLVTQMGNDKSIKCEQNLGHDTMYWYKQDSKKFLKIMFSYNNKELIINETVPNRFSPKSPDKAHLNLHINSLELGDSAVYFCASSLTGREKLFFGSGTQLSVL.

As regards this clonotype: An end of the junction differs from the germline gene, which may be a read error. The chain employs TRBV3-1 and TRBJ2-1; D tentatively reads TRBD1 or TRBD2 (5 bases each). Germline CDR1 and CDR2: LGHDT and YNNKEL (reference sequence). The CDR3 is 17 amino acids. Here the CDR3 reads CASTQDLWTPGAGEQFF. DNA of the CDR3: TGTGCCAGCACCCAAGATCTTTGGACCCCCGGGGCCGGTGAGCAGTTCTTC.

The table lists this clonotype with a few counts. The rearrangement uses TRBV20-1 and TRBJ2-1; the D gene is possibly TRBD1 (6 bases). Per germline, CDR1 DFQATT and CDR2 SNEGSKA (reference sequence). CDR3 length: 14 residues. V lost 0 bases to trimming and J lost 10 bases, with 16 bases between them. In nucleotides, the CDR3 is TGCAGTGCTAGAGACCGTGCACAGGGCGGCGAGCAGTTCTTC. This encodes CSARDRAQGGEQFF.

In DNA form, the CDR3 reads TGTGCCAGCAGTGAAAGTTTGGGGTCCGGGCCCTACGAGCAGTACTTC. It translates to CASSESLGSGPYEQYF. This rearrangement joins TRBV2 to TRBJ2-7; D gene ambiguous. V lost 2 bases and J 2 bases, leaving 16 bases between the germline ends. The CDR3 runs 16 residues. Looked up from germline, CDR1 is SNHLY and CDR2 is FYNNEI.

This chain uses TRBV3-1 with TRBJ2-2, with 10 bases that match TRBD1. Germline CDR1 LGHDT, CDR2 YNNKEL (reference sequence). CDR3 length: 15 residues. J was trimmed by 6 bases and V by 2 bases; bases with no gene match: 3. The CDR3 region has the DNA TGTGCCAGCAGCCAACGGGACAGGGGTCCCGGGGAGCTGTTTTTT. Its translation is CASSQRDRGPGELFF.

This clonotype was seen only a few times. This sequence joins TRBV2 and TRBJ2-7, with 9 bases fitting TRBD2. Per germline, CDR1 SNHLY and CDR2 FYNNEI. This CDR3 region has 15 residues. The ends lost 2 bases at V and 2 bases at J; junction bases unmatched: 4. CDR3 protein: CASSEYAGGPYEQYF. Written as DNA, the CDR3 is TGTGCCAGCAGTGAATACGCGGGAGGGCCCTACGAGCAGTACTTC.